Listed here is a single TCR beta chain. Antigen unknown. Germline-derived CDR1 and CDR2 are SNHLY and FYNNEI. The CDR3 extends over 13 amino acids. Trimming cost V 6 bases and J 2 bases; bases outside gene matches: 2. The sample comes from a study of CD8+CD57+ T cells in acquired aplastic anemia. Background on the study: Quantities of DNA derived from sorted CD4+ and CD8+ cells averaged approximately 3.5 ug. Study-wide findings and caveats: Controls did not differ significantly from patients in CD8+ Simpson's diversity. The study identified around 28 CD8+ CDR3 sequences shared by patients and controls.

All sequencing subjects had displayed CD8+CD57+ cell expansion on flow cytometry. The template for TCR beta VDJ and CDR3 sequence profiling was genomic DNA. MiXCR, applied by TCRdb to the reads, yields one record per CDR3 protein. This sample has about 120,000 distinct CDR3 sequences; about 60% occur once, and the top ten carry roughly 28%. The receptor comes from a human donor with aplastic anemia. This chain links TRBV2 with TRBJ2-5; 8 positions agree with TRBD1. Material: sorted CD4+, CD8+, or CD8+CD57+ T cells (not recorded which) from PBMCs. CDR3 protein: CASRRDRQETQYF. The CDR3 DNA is TGTGCCAGCAGAAGGGACAGGCAAGAGACCCAGTACTTC.